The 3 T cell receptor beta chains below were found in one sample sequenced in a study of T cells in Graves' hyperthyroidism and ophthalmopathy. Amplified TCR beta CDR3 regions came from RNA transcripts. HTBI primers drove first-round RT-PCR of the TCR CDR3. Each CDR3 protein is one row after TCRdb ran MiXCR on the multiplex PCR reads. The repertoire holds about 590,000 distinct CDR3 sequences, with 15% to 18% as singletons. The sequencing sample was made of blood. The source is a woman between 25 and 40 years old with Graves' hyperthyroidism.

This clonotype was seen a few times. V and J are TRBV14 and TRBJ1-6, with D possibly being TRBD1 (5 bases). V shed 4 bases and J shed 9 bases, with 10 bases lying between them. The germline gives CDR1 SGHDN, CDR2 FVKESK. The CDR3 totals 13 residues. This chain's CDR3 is CASSPGSASPLHF. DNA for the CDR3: TGTGCCAGCAGCCCAGGGTCGGCTTCACCCCTCCACTTT.

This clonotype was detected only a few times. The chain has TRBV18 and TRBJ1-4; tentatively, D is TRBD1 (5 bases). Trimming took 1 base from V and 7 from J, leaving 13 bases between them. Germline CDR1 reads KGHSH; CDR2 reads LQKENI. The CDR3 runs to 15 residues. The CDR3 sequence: CASSPRGFGGEKLFF. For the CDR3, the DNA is TGTGCCAGCTCACCACGGGGGTTCGGTGGTGAAAAACTGTTTTTT.

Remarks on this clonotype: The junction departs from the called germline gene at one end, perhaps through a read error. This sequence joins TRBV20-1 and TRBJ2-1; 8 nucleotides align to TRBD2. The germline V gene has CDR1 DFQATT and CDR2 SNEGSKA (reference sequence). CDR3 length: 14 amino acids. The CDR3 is CGASRSGGNDEQFF. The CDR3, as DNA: TGCGGTGCTTCTCGGTCGGGAGGGAACGATGAGCAGTTCTTC.